Listed below are T cell receptor beta chains from one sample, sequenced in a study of blood T cells in healthy people across ages. TCRdb reprocessed the 5' RACE reads with MiXCR, giving one entry per CDR3 protein. The table lists fewer than 1,000,000 distinct CDR3 sequences, about 47% of them singletons. Sequenced sample: blood. The origin of the receptors is a man of 80 years or more in good health. Each CDR3 is given with its conserved first and last residue. The D gene is left open where the match is weak. The listing skips clone size in some rows; elsewhere it reads once, few, many or a size class.

abundance	d_gene	v_gene	j_gene	CDR3nt	CDR3aa
few	-	TRBV12-3/TRBV12-4	TRBJ2-2	TGTGCCAGCAGGATTAACACCGGGGAGCTGTTTTTT	CASRINTGELFF
once	-	TRBV12-3/TRBV12-4	TRBJ2-3	TGTGCCAGCAGGGGCGTAGGGGGAGGACCCACAGATACGCAGTATTTT	CASRGVGGGPTDTQYF
many	TRBD1	TRBV7-2	TRBJ2-6	TGTGCCAGCAGCTCCCGACAGGGGTCCGGGGCCAACGTCCTGACTTTC	CASSSRQGSGANVLTF
-	-	TRBV29-1	TRBJ2-3	TGCAGCGTTGAGGATCCATTTAGCACAGATACGCAGTATTTT	CSVEDPFSTDTQYF
-	-	TRBV4-1	TRBJ2-1	TGCGCCAGCGGCTATCCCGGGCTGCACAATGAGCAGTTCTTC	CASGYPGLHNEQFF
-	TRBD1	TRBV20-1	TRBJ1-5	TGCAGTGCTAGAGATTGGACAGGGGGAGGGGACAATCAGCCCCAGCATTTT	CSARDWTGGGDNQPQHF
-	-	TRBV7-3	TRBJ2-7	TGTGCCAGCAGCGTATTCCAGGGATCCTACGAGCAGTACTTC	CASSVFQGSYEQYF
-	-	TRBV2	TRBJ2-4	TGTGCCAGCTTGCGGCGGTATGGAGCCAAAAACATTCAGTACTTC	CASLRRYGAKNIQYF
-	TRBD2	TRBV4-3	TRBJ2-1	TGCGCCAGCAGCCAAGCGCTAGCGGGTGATTACAATGAGCAGTTCTTC	CASSQALAGDYNEQFF
few	TRBD2	TRBV3-1	TRBJ2-3	TGTGCCAGCAGCCAAGAAGCGGTGAGCGGGGTAGATACGCAGTATTTT	CASSQEAVSGVDTQYF
-	TRBD1	TRBV27	TRBJ2-7	TGTGCCAGCAGTTTTAGGGGGCAAGGGTACGAGCAGTACTTC	CASSFRGQGYEQYF
-	-	TRBV28	TRBJ1-1	TGTGCCAGCAGCACCGGACAGAGGAACACTGAAGCTTTCTTT	CASSTGQRNTEAFF
few	TRBD1	TRBV2	TRBJ2-5	TGTGCCAGCAGCCCCGGGACAGGGTCCTTGCAGACCCAGTACTTC	CASSPGTGSLQTQYF
-	TRBD2	TRBV5-1	TRBJ2-1	TGCGCCAGCAGCTTGCCCTGGACTAGCGGGCCGCCGGGCAATGAGCAGTTCTTC	CASSLPWTSGPPGNEQFF
few	TRBD2	TRBV9	TRBJ2-5	TGTGCCAGCAGCGCCGGGACTACCGGCAGGGAGACCCAGTACTTC	CASSAGTTGRETQYF
few	TRBD2	TRBV10-3	TRBJ2-1	TGTGCCATCAGAAATTTGGGACTAGCCCCGAATGAGCAGTTCTTC	CAIRNLGLAPNEQFF
-	-	TRBV20-1	TRBJ1-5	TGCAGTGCTAGAAGACGGTATGAAGATCAGCCCCAGCATTTT	CSARRRYEDQPQHF
-	-	TRBV11-1	TRBJ2-7	TGTGCCAGCAGCCGTAGGAGCGAGCAGTACTTC	CASSRRSEQYF
large	-	TRBV30	TRBJ1-1	TGTGCCTGGATGATGAACACTGAAGCTTTCTTT	CAWMMNTEAFF
-	-	TRBV20-1	TRBJ2-7	TGCAGTGCTAGAAGATACAGGGACCACTACGAGCAGTACTTC	CSARRYRDHYEQYF
-	TRBD2	TRBV20-1	TRBJ2-5	TGCAGTGCCCGACCAGCGGGAGCAGAGACCCAGTACTTC	CSARPAGAETQYF
-	TRBD1	TRBV6-5	TRBJ1-1	TGTGCCAGCCGTCTACAGGGGGGACAGACTGAAGCTTTCTTT	CASRLQGGQTEAFF
-	TRBD2	TRBV7-2	TRBJ2-5	TGTGCCAGCAGCCGTCCAGCGGGAAGGGAGCAGTACTTC	CASSRPAGREQYF
-	-	TRBV20-1	TRBJ2-1	TGCAGTGCGAGTGAAGGGCGGGGTAGGAATGAGCAGTTCTTC	CSASEGRGRNEQFF
many	TRBD1	TRBV7-9	TRBJ2-1	TGTGCCAGCAGCCCCCCCGGGACAGAATACAATGAGCAGTTCTTC	CASSPPGTEYNEQFF
once	TRBD1	TRBV20-1	TRBJ2-7	TGCAGTGCTCCACAGGGGACATGGAGCGAGCAGTACTTC	CSAPQGTWSEQYF
many	TRBD2	TRBV11-2	TRBJ2-1	TGTGCCAGCAGCTATACTAGCGGGGCCGATGAGCAGTTCTTC	CASSYTSGADEQFF
few	TRBD1	TRBV12-3/TRBV12-4	TRBJ1-4	TGTGCCAGCAGTTCCTTTAAACAGGGGGCGGATGAAAAACTGTTTTTT	CASSSFKQGADEKLFF
few	-	TRBV9	TRBJ2-7	TGTGCCAGCAGCGCCCGGGAGAATCTCCACGAGCAGTACTTC	CASSARENLHEQYF
-	-	TRBV20-1	TRBJ1-1	TGCAGTGCTGCCGGACGGGTCGGCGGTGAAGCTTTCTTT	CSAAGRVGGEAFF
-	TRBD1	TRBV5-1	TRBJ2-1	TGCGCCAGCGGCACAGGGGGCAGGTACAATGAGCAGTTCTTC	CASGTGGRYNEQFF
many	TRBD2	TRBV5-6	TRBJ2-7	TGTGCCAGCAGCTTGAGCGGGAGACGGTCCGAGCAGTACTTC	CASSLSGRRSEQYF
-	TRBD1	TRBV27	TRBJ2-2	TGTGCCAGCAGTACCAACAGGGGAGCCTACACCGGGGAGCTGTTTTTT	CASSTNRGAYTGELFF
few	-	TRBV29-1	TRBJ1-1	TGCAGCGTTGTGGAAGGCATCCCCGCGGACACTGAAGCTTTCTTT	CSVVEGIPADTEAFF
-	TRBD1	TRBV6-1	TRBJ2-1	TGTGCCAGCAGTGAGCAGACAGGGTTTGAGCAGTTCTTC	CASSEQTGFEQFF
once	TRBD2	TRBV27	TRBJ2-1	TGTGCCAGCAGTTTATTTGGGATGGGACCAGCGGGAGATGCCGAGCAGTTCTTC	CASSLFGMGPAGDAEQFF
many	-	TRBV14	TRBJ2-5	TGTGCCAGCAGCCATTTGTACGGGATTCAAGAGACCCAGTACTTC	CASSHLYGIQETQYF
-	TRBD1	TRBV7-2	TRBJ2-1	TGTGCCAGCAGCATACAGGGGGACAAGAATGAGCAGTTCTTC	CASSIQGDKNEQFF
-	TRBD1	TRBV7-9	TRBJ2-4	TGTGCCAGCAGCTTAGTGGGACAGGGGAAAAACATTCAGTACTTC	CASSLVGQGKNIQYF
-	TRBD1	TRBV20-1	TRBJ2-3	TGCAGTCCCCAGGACAGGAGGCGCACAGATACGCAGTATTTT	CSPQDRRRTDTQYF
-	-	TRBV10-3	TRBJ2-5	TGTGCCATCGGGGCCCCGGGGCCAGAGACCCAGTACTTC	CAIGAPGPETQYF
few	-	TRBV5-6	TRBJ2-4	TGTGCCAGCAGCGCCGAGACGGAAGGGATAGGGGGATACATTCAGTACTTC	CASSAETEGIGGYIQYF
few	-	TRBV2	TRBJ2-5	TGTGCCAGCATATACGGCGTTGCCGTTGAGACCCAGTACTTC	CASIYGVAVETQYF
-	-	TRBV7-2	TRBJ1-5	TGTGCCAGCAGCCCAAACCCGGGGGGTCAGCCCCAGCATTTT	CASSPNPGGQPQHF
few	-	TRBV20-1	TRBJ2-5	TGCAGTGCCCCAAAAACAGGTCAAGAGACCCAGTACTTC	CSAPKTGQETQYF
many	-	TRBV7-9	TRBJ2-7	TGTGCCAGCAGCCTACCGGGACTCCCCTACGAGCAGTACTTC	CASSLPGLPYEQYF
-	-	TRBV10-3	TRBJ1-4	TGTGCCATCAGTGAGTCCACGGACTCCGAAAAACTGTTTTTT	CAISESTDSEKLFF
-	-	TRBV20-1	TRBJ1-5	TGCAGTGCTAGGACAGGCTTCAATCAGCCCCAGCATTTT	CSARTGFNQPQHF
-	TRBD2	TRBV7-2	TRBJ2-3	TGTGCCAGCAGCGCAACTAGCGGGAGATCAGATACGCAGTATTTT	CASSATSGRSDTQYF
-	TRBD1	TRBV7-9	TRBJ1-2	TGTGCCAGCAGCTTGGGACAGGGGGGACTCTATGGCTACACCTTC	CASSLGQGGLYGYTF
-	-	TRBV20-1	TRBJ2-5	TGCAGTGCTAGCCGAGGGGCCGAGGTAGAGACCCAGTACTTC	CSASRGAEVETQYF
few	-	TRBV11-3	TRBJ2-7	TGTGCCAGCAGCTTAGAATGGGCTAGGCACGAGCAGTACTTC	CASSLEWARHEQYF
-	-	TRBV20-1	TRBJ1-1	TGCAGTGCCGAACCTCCGCTGTGGTACATGAACACTGAAGCTTTCTTT	CSAEPPLWYMNTEAFF
-	-	TRBV5-1	TRBJ2-6	TGCGCCAGCAGCTTGTCCCCTGGGGCCAACGTCCTGACTTTC	CASSLSPGANVLTF
-	-	TRBV5-1	TRBJ2-7	TGCGTCAGCAGCTTGGCTACAGGGAAATCGTACGAGCAGTACTTC	CVSSLATGKSYEQYF